The table lists the clone carrying this TCR beta chain with a few counts. What it binds is not known. Each cDNA held unique molecular identifiers, and template switching gave it a universal primer site. TCRdb ran MiXCR on the 5' RACE reads and lists one entry per CDR3 protein. In the table there are hundreds of thousands of distinct CDR3 sequences, around 8.3% of which are singletons. Healthy Caucasians provided all donations. This entry comes from a study of identical twins. Overall study results and limits: Conclusions were drawn cross-sectionally by statistical analysis, without following the same donors. Models, which agreed with sharing between unrelated individuals, nonetheless underestimated the out-of-frame TCR alpha sharing seen in monozygotic twins.

The germline V gene encodes CDR1 MNHNS and CDR2 SASEGT. J lost 5 bases, V lost 2 bases, and 9 bases had no gene match. This CDR3 has 16 residues. Another study also made use of these data, one on yellow fever vaccine responses in identical twins.

This clonotype was sampled from a woman aged 18-30 years in good health. Sequenced: PBMCs. The V and J genes are TRBV6-1 and TRBJ1-2; 9 bases fit TRBD1. Written as DNA, the CDR3 is TGTGCCAGCAGTGAATTGGAGGGACAGGGAGGTTATGGCTACACCTTC. Encoded protein: CASSELEGQGGYGYTF.